Shown below are 9 T cell receptor beta chains from a single sample sequenced in a study. TCRdb called the 5' RACE reads again in MiXCR, with one record for every CDR3 protein. Counted here are 5,000 to 7,000 distinct CDR3 sequences, 45% to 60% occurring once; the ten biggest clones make up around 3.9%. The material sequenced was memory CD4+ T cells sorted from blood. Documented subset: memory CD4+ T cells, CD4+CD45RO+CD25-. The source is a female donor with breast cancer.

The V call is TRBV7-9, the J call TRBJ1-1; TRBD1 matches at 7 bases. The CDR3 extends over 15 amino acids. Germline lookup yields CDR1 SEHNR and CDR2 FQNEAQ (reference sequence). V lost 3 bases to trimming and J lost 0 bases; unmatched junction nucleotides: 4. This CDR3 is CASSLYGTVNTEAFF. The CDR3 DNA is TGTGCCAGCAGCTTGTACGGGACAGTGAACACTGAAGCTTTCTTT.

This clonotype was recorded a few times. This chain uses TRBV6-2 or TRBV6-3 with TRBJ1-5; D call uncertain. V was pared by 3 bases and J by 5 bases, with 8 bases between. Germline V CDR1 and CDR2: MNHEY, SVGEGT. The CDR3 contains 13 residues. The CDR3 here is CASSYFGDQPQHF. The DNA for the CDR3 is TGTGCCAGCAGTTATTTTGGGGATCAGCCCCAGCATTTT.

The chain joins TRBV7-2 to TRBJ2-1; possible D gene TRBD1, 7 bases. Germline V gene sequence: CDR1 SGHTA, CDR2 FQGNSA. Trimming stripped 1 base from V and 3 bases from J, with 10 bases between. CDR3 length equals 15 residues. The CDR3 loop is CASSLDRGGYNEQFF. The DNA for the CDR3 is TGTGCCAGCAGCTTAGACAGGGGAGGCTACAATGAGCAGTTCTTC. Drawing the rest from reference TRBV7-2 and TRBJ2-1, the complete variable domain is GAGVSQSPSNKVTEKGKDVELRCDPISGHTALYWYRQSLGQGLEFLIYFQGNSAPDKSGLPSDRFSAERTGGSVSTLTIQRTQQEDSAVYLCASSLDRGGYNEQFFGPGTRLTVL.

The V gene is TRBV7-6, the J gene TRBJ2-7; weak D call: TRBD2 (5 bases). V lost 0 bases, J lost 5 bases, and 8 bases lay in between. The germline CDR1 and CDR2 sequences are SGHVS and FNYEAQ. This CDR3 spans 13 amino acids. The CDR3 DNA is TGTGCCAGCAGCTTAGCCCACGGGGACGAGCAGTACTTC. Translation: CASSLAHGDEQYF.

V is TRBV28 and J is TRBJ2-5; D possibly uses TRBD1 or TRBD2 (5 bases each). Germline CDR1 reads MDHEN; CDR2 reads SYDVKM. The CDR3 runs 13 residues. With 6 bases removed from V and 9 bases from J, the gap between germline ends came to 17 bases. CDR3 nucleotide sequence: TGTGCCAGCAGAGCCCAGGACAAGAGGGCCCAGTACTTC. Protein: CASRAQDKRAQYF.

This clonotype was seen just once. The chain has TRBV27 and TRBJ1-5; no firm D call. This CDR3 is built from 14 residues. The ends were cut back, 2 bases at V and 7 bases at J, with 12 bases in the middle. Germline V gene lookup returns CDR1 MNHEY and CDR2 SMNVEV (reference sequence). The CDR3 region is CASSLGRVEQPQHF. In DNA form, the CDR3 reads TGTGCCAGCAGTTTAGGTCGGGTAGAGCAGCCCCAGCATTTT.

This clonotype has a handful of counts. V usage is TRBV12-3 or TRBV12-4 and J usage is TRBJ2-1; TRBD1 is a possible D gene (5 bases). CDR3 length equals 16 residues. V gave up 5 bases and J gave up 6 bases, with 20 bases separating them. The DNA for the CDR3 is TGTGCCAGCAGTCCCACAGGTCCTAGTTGGGGCAATGAGCAGTTCTTC. It is translated as CASSPTGPSWGNEQFF.

The J gene is TRBJ2-1, the V gene TRBV7-3; 9 bases line up with TRBD2. V shed 2 bases, J shed 4 bases, and the junction held 3 bases outside the gene matches. The CDR3 has 15 residues. The germline V gene encodes CDR1 SGHTA and CDR2 FQGTGA. CDR3 sequence: CASSLGTSIYNEQFF. Here the CDR3 DNA reads TGTGCCAGCAGCTTAGGGACTAGCATATACAATGAGCAGTTCTTC.

The table lists this clonotype with a few counts. Compared with germline, one end of the junction differs, possibly owing to a read error. V is TRBV7-7 and J is TRBJ2-5, with a tentative D call TRBD1 (7 bases). The CDR3 has 15 amino acids. In germline, CDR1 is SSHAT, CDR2 FNYEAQ (reference sequence). The CDR3, as DNA: TGTGCTAGCAGCTTAGGAGGGACAGCTCAAGAGACCCAGTACTTC. This translates into CASSLGGTAQETQYF.